This entry is about one TCR beta chain. These data originate in a study of blood T cell repertoires in COVID-19. Turning to the study itself: PBMCs, B-cell-depleted T cells, or T cells were the source of the cDNA or gDNA that made up the material.

The CDR3 runs to 14 residues. Germline V gene lookup returns CDR1 SGHNT and CDR2 YYREEE (reference sequence). The germline V and J ends were trimmed by 3 bases and 7 bases, with 17 bases remaining between them. In the study's own analysis: Amplification from reference gene primers served as the basis for estimated nucleated cell counts. Here immunoSEQ multiplex PCR was the method, and the copy in TCRdb shows in-frame clones only, minus some. That table gives V, J and clone size, and the DNA gave D and trimming. This repertoire shows over 200,000 clones, over 80% found once; its top ten account for around 5.4%.

The sample taken for sequencing was peripheral blood. The chain is built from TRBV5-4 and TRBJ2-7; D perhaps matches TRBD2 (6 bases). The TCR originated in a human donor in a cohort sampled during active COVID-19. CDR3 amino acids: CASSSSGTDLEQYF. The CDR3 DNA sequence: TGTGCCAGCAGCTCCTCCGGGACTGATCTGGAGCAGTACTTC.